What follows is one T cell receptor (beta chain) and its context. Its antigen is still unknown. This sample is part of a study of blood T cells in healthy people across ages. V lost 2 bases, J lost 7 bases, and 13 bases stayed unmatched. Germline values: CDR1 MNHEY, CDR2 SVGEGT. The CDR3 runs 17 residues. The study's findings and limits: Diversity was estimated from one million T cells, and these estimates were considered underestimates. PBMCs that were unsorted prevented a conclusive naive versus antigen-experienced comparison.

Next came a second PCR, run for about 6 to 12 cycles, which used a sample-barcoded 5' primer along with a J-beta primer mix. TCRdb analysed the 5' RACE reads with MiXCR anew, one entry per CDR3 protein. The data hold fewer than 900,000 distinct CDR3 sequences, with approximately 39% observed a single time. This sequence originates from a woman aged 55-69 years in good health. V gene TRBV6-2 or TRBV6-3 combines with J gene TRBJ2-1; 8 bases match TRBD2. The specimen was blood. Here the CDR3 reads CASSYGLLAGKGNEQFF. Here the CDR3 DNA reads TGTGCCAGCAGTTACGGTCTGCTAGCGGGCAAAGGGAATGAGCAGTTCTTC.